These 29 T cell receptor beta chains share one sample of origin, sequenced in a study of immune evolution from preneoplasia to lung adenocarcinoma (dated by TCRdb to about 2021). The library came from the immunoSEQ multiplex PCR assay. Not all clones reach the TCRdb copy of this immuneACCESS table, which keeps in-frame sequences only. Checked studies attribute under half of the gap to unresolved V genes and leave the rest unexplained. This sample lists some 6,500 clones; over 80% were detected once. About 2.7% of the sample goes to the ten largest clones. The specimen sequenced was FFPE lung adenocarcinoma in situ tissue. The sample's cell subset or site, from its label and the paper: preinvasive adenocarcinoma in situ (AIS). The receptors come from a donor aged 70 or over with lung adenocarcinoma.

The chain has TRBV4-1 and TRBJ2-2; D possibly uses TRBD1 or TRBD2 (5 bases each). V was pared by 0 bases and J by 0 bases, with 14 bases between. The CDR3 covers 18 residues. CDR1 and CDR2 from the germline V gene are MGHRA and YSYEKL. The CDR3 here is CASSQDWGFAANTGELFF. CDR3 sequence (DNA): TGCGCCAGCAGCCAAGACTGGGGGTTCGCCGCGAACACCGGGGAGCTGTTTTTT.

The chain carries TRBV7-9 and TRBJ1-5; D perhaps matches TRBD1 (6 bases). The length of the CDR3 is 14 residues. Trimming left V 4 bases short and J 5 bases short, with 12 bases between. CDR1 is SEHNR, CDR2 FQNEAQ, per germline (reference sequence). The CDR3 here is CASSSSGGHQPQHF. CDR3 sequence (DNA): TGTGCCAGCAGCTCGTCCGGGGGGCATCAGCCCCAGCATTTT.

The chain uses TRBV7-3 and TRBJ2-7, with TRBD2 identical over 13 bases. The V gene end was trimmed by 4 bases and the J gene end by 0 bases; junction bases not matched to a gene: 9. Germline CDR1 SGHTA, CDR2 FQGTGA. The CDR3 covers 18 residues. CDR3 loop: CASSSQLGLAGCSYEQYF. The DNA of the CDR3 is TGTGCCAGCAGCTCGCAATTGGGACTAGCGGGATGCTCCTACGAGCAGTACTTC. Filled out from reference TRBV7-3 and TRBJ2-7, the complete variable domain reads GAGVSQTPSNKVTEKGKYVELRCDPISGHTALYWYRQSLGQGPEFLIYFQGTGAADDSGLPNDRFFAVRPEGSVSTLKIQRTERGDSAVYLCASSSQLGLAGCSYEQYFGPGTRLTVT.

This clone was seen once. The genes are TRBV5-6 and TRBJ2-1, with D possibly matching TRBD1 (5 bases). V was shortened by 2 bases and J by 3 bases, with 12 bases between the two germline ends. The CDR3 length is 15 residues. Germline CDR1 and CDR2: SGHDT and YYEEEE. CDR3 protein: CASSLWGAFYNEQFF. The CDR3 DNA reads as TGTGCCAGCAGCTTATGGGGCGCATTCTACAATGAGCAGTTCTTC.

The rearrangement uses TRBV2 and TRBJ2-5, with D perhaps being TRBD1 or TRBD2 (5 bases each). CDR1 SNHLY and CDR2 FYNNEI come from the germline V gene. The V and J ends lost 4 bases and 4 bases respectively, with 7 bases between them. CDR3 size: 12 residues. This CDR3 reads CASSAGGETQYF. The CDR3 DNA follows: TGTGCCAGCAGTGCTGGGGGAGAGACCCAGTACTTC.

This clone has just a few counts. The chain employs TRBV5-1 and TRBJ2-2; 8 nucleotides match TRBD1. The germline V gene encodes CDR1 SGHRS and CDR2 YFSETQ. V dropped 4 bases and J dropped 6; count of bases not matched to a gene: 2. The CDR3 extends over 13 amino acids. The DNA of the CDR3 is TGCGCCAGCAGCCTGGGACAGGCCGGGGAGCTGTTTTTT. Its protein product is CASSLGQAGELFF.

This chain links TRBV6-1 with TRBJ2-1; 12 positions agree with TRBD2. There are 16 residues in the CDR3. Germline values: CDR1 MNHNS, CDR2 SASEGT. The V segment lost 4 bases and the J segment 8 bases; nucleotides outside the gene matches: 9. The CDR3 spells CASSGGLAGPPHEQFF. CDR3 DNA: TGTGCCAGCAGTGGGGGACTAGCGGGCCCGCCGCATGAGCAGTTCTTC.

This sequence joins TRBV7-9 and TRBJ1-1; D gene unclear. From germline, CDR1 is SEHNR and CDR2 FQNEAQ (reference sequence). V shed 1 base and J shed 1 base, with 16 bases lying between them. The CDR3 has 17 amino acids. The CDR3 region has the DNA TGTGCCAGCAGCTTAGTCTCCCAGGCGGTTGGGAACACTGAAGCTTTCTTT. Translation gives CASSLVSQAVGNTEAFF.

The chain couples TRBV7-9 to TRBJ2-1; D gene uncertain. Between the trimmed V and J ends, which lost 1 base and 0 bases, there was a span of 10 bases. Germline CDR1 is SEHNR and CDR2 is FQNEAQ (reference sequence). There are 16 residues in the CDR3. The CDR3 loop reads CASSLVGSPSYNEQFF. The CDR3 DNA sequence: TGTGCCAGCAGCTTAGTTGGCAGCCCCTCCTACAATGAGCAGTTCTTC.

The chain joins TRBV12-5 to TRBJ2-3; 10 positions match TRBD2. CDR3 size: 15 residues. J was trimmed by 1 base and V by 6 bases; bases with no gene match: 4. Germline assignment: CDR1 LGHNT and CDR2 FRNRAP. The CDR3: CASGLGLAGTDTQYF. CDR3 coding DNA: TGTGCTAGTGGCCTAGGACTAGCGGGCACAGATACGCAGTATTTT. Looking up the rest from reference TRBV12-5 and TRBJ2-3 gives the full variable domain: DARVTQTPRHKVTEMGQEVTMRCQPILGHNTVFWYRQTMMQGLELLAYFRNRAPLDDSGMPKDRFSAEMPDATLATLKIQPSEPRDSAVYFCASGLGLAGTDTQYFGPGTRLTVL.

Worth noting for this clone: The identical CDR3 is also encoded by other nucleotide sequences in the sample. V usage is TRBV30 and J usage is TRBJ1-4; 10 nucleotides agree with TRBD1. Germline V gene lookup returns CDR1 GTSNPN and CDR2 SVGIG (reference sequence). The CDR3 has 14 amino acids. V gave up 2 bases and J gave up 5 bases; unmatched junction bases: 2. The CDR3 DNA is TGTGCCTGGAGTCGACAGGGGGCGAATGAAAAACTGTTTTTT. Translation gives CAWSRQGANEKLFF. Full variable domain (missing parts from reference TRBV30 and TRBJ1-4): SQTIHQWPATLVQPVGSPLSLECTVEGTSNPNLYWYRQAAGRGLQLLFYSVGIGQISSEVPQNLSASRPQDRQFILSSKKLLLSDSGFYLCAWSRQGANEKLFFGSGTQLSVL.

The rearrangement joins TRBV6-1 to TRBJ1-5; unclear D gene. Trimming cost V 3 bases and J 3 bases, with 9 bases left between them. Germline V gives CDR1 MNHNS, CDR2 SASEGT. This CDR3 has 14 residues. The DNA for the CDR3 is TGTGCCAGCAGTGATGAACGGGCCAATCAGCCCCAGCATTTT. Translating gives CASSDERANQPQHF.

The CDR3 DNA reads TGCGCCAGCAGCCTACAGGGCGTCTATGGCTACACCTTC. Its protein is CASSLQGVYGYTF. This chain connects TRBV10-2 to TRBJ1-2; possibly TRBD1 for D (6 bases). With 6 bases removed from V and 4 bases from J, the gap between germline ends came to 12 bases. This CDR3 has 13 amino acids. Looked up from germline, CDR1 is WSHSY and CDR2 is SAAADI.

The chain has TRBV25-1 and TRBJ1-1; tentative D call: TRBD1 (6 bases). Trimming pared 4 bases from V and 9 bases from J, leaving 9 bases between. The CDR3 is made up of 11 amino acids. In germline, CDR1 is MGHDK, CDR2 SYGVNS. The CDR3 here is CASSVGAQAFF. CDR3 sequence (DNA): TGTGCCAGCAGTGTGGGGGCCCAAGCTTTCTTT.

The chain combines TRBV30 with TRBJ1-1, with TRBD1 as a possible D gene (5 bases). CDR3 length equals 13 residues. The V and J ends lost 3 bases and 7 bases respectively, with 15 bases between them. Germline V lookup: CDR1 GTSNPN, CDR2 SVGIG (reference sequence). This chain's CDR3 is CAWSGGDGNEAFF. The CDR3 DNA sequence: TGTGCCTGGAGCGGAGGGGACGGTAATGAAGCTTTCTTT.

V usage is TRBV30 and J usage is TRBJ2-1; D gene uncertain. Germline V gene lookup returns CDR1 GTSNPN and CDR2 SVGIG (reference sequence). Trimming shortened V by 0 bases and J by 2 bases, and 20 bases separated the two germline ends. CDR3 length: 18 amino acids. CDR3 residues: CAWSVWKLIADTYNEQFF. The CDR3 DNA is TGTGCCTGGAGTGTATGGAAATTGATTGCGGATACCTACAATGAGCAGTTCTTC.

The chain carries TRBV15 and TRBJ2-3; D is uncertain. Germline V lookup: CDR1 LNHNV, CDR2 YYDKDF (reference sequence). The CDR3 has 13 residues. Trimming removed 0 bases at V and 6 bases at J, with 7 bases between. The chain's CDR3 is CATSRDRLDTQYF. For the CDR3, the DNA is TGTGCCACCAGCAGAGATCGGCTTGATACGCAGTATTTT.

V and J are TRBV5-1 and TRBJ1-1; 8 bases agree with TRBD1. Unmatched junction bases numbered 8, after V lost 4 bases and J lost 0 bases. The CDR3 is 16 residues long. CDR1 is SGHRS, CDR2 YFSETQ, per germline. This chain's CDR3 is CASSPDRALMNTEAFF. The CDR3 DNA reads TGCGCCAGCAGCCCGGACAGGGCCCTTATGAACACTGAAGCTTTCTTT.

J is TRBJ1-2 and V is TRBV7-2; TRBD1 aligns across 8 bases. J was trimmed by 0 bases and V by 0 bases; bases with no gene match: 0. The CDR3 runs to 15 residues. The germline gives CDR1 SGHTA, CDR2 FQGNSA. The CDR3 DNA follows: TGTGCCAGCAGCTTAGCGGACAGGGCTAACTATGGCTACACCTTC. It encodes CASSLADRANYGYTF.

This clone was detected once. The V gene is TRBV7-9, the J gene TRBJ1-1, with 7 bases lining up with TRBD1. This CDR3 has 13 residues. V lost 5 bases, J lost 5 bases, and 5 bases stayed unmatched. Germline V gene lookup returns CDR1 SEHNR and CDR2 FQNEAQ (reference sequence). The CDR3 is CASSPAGGTEAFF. The CDR3 DNA reads as TGTGCCAGCAGCCCCGCAGGGGGGACTGAAGCTTTCTTT.

The gene calls are TRBV11-2 and TRBJ1-5; maybe TRBD1 (6 bases). This CDR3 has 15 residues. CDR1 SGHAT and CDR2 FQNNGV come from the germline V gene. V gave up 5 bases and J gave up 5 bases, with 16 bases separating them. The CDR3 nucleotides are TGTGCCAGCAGCCTCACGACAGGCCCGCATCAGCCCCAGCATTTT. Translating it yields CASSLTTGPHQPQHF.

This rearrangement joins TRBV9 to TRBJ1-2, with D possibly matching TRBD1 (6 bases). CDR3 length: 13 amino acids. V was trimmed by 3 bases and J by 8 bases, leaving 14 bases between them. Germline lookup yields CDR1 SGDLS and CDR2 YYNGEE. The CDR3 reads CASSGTGIYGYTF. The CDR3 DNA follows: TGTGCCAGCAGCGGTACAGGGATCTACGGCTACACCTTC.

The V gene is TRBV12-2, the J gene TRBJ2-1; the D call of TRBD2 is as the table states it, not checked on the DNA. TRBV12-2 corresponds to a pseudogene. The CDR3 extends over 18 amino acids. This CDR3 is CASRLEAGQTPSYNEQFF. The CDR3 DNA sequence: TGTGCAAGTCGCTTAGAAGCGGGCCAGACCCCTTCCTACAATGAGCAGTTCTTC.

The chain has TRBV19 and TRBJ1-3; the D is unclear. Trimming shortened V by 4 bases and J by 0 bases, and 4 bases separated the two germline ends. This CDR3 is 13 amino acids long. Germline V gene sequence: CDR1 LNHDA, CDR2 SQIVND (reference sequence). The CDR3 DNA follows: TGTGCCAGTAGTAGGATCTCTGGAAACACCATATATTTT. Its translation: CASSRISGNTIYF. The whole variable domain, remainder taken from reference TRBV19 and TRBJ1-3, is DGGITQSPKYLFRKEGQNVTLSCEQNLNHDAMYWYRQDPGQGLRLIYYSQIVNDFQKGDIAEGYSVSREKKESFPLTVTSAQKNPTAFYLCASSRISGNTIYFGEGSWLTVV.

The chain couples TRBV11-2 to TRBJ2-3; unclear D gene. The germline V gene encodes CDR1 SGHAT and CDR2 FQNNGV. There are 15 residues in the CDR3. V lost 0 bases and J 6 bases, leaving 13 bases between the germline ends. The CDR3 reads CASSLEYRASDTQYF. The CDR3, as DNA: TGTGCCAGCAGCTTAGAATACCGCGCTTCGGATACGCAGTATTTT. Complete variable domain (other parts from reference TRBV11-2 and TRBJ2-3): EAGVAQSPRYKIIEKRQSVAFWCNPISGHATLYWYQQILGQGPKLLIQFQNNGVVDDSQLPKDRFSAERLKGVDSTLKIQPAKLEDSAVYLCASSLEYRASDTQYFGPGTRLTVL.

This chain connects TRBV25-1 to TRBJ1-1; TRBD1 matches 7 bases. Trimming cost V 6 bases and J 3 bases; bases outside gene matches: 13. Germline values: CDR1 MGHDK, CDR2 SYGVNS. The CDR3 loop spans 16 amino acids. The CDR3 DNA is TGTGCCAGCAGCCCCAGGGGGACGCTGGGGGACACTGAAGCTTTCTTT. Translated: CASSPRGTLGDTEAFF. Together with reference TRBV25-1 and TRBJ1-1, the CDR3 gives the full variable domain: EADIYQTPRYLVIGTGKKITLECSQTMGHDKMYWYQQDPGMELHLIHYSYGVNSTEKGDLSSESTVSRIRTEHFPLTLESARPSHTSQYLCASSPRGTLGDTEAFFGQGTRLTVV.

The rearrangement links TRBV15 to TRBJ1-1; no firm D call. CDR1 LNHNV and CDR2 YYDKDF come from the germline V gene (reference sequence). The CDR3 is made up of 15 amino acids. Deletions cut 1 base from V and 2 bases from J, with 11 bases between. Written as DNA, the CDR3 is TGTGCCACCAGCAGAGGGGGAGGGAGTAACACTGAAGCTTTCTTT. Amino acids: CATSRGGGSNTEAFF. The complete variable domain, with remaining parts taken from reference TRBV15 and TRBJ1-1, reads DAMVIQNPRYQVTQFGKPVTLSCSQTLNHNVMYWYQQKSSQAPKLLFHYYDKDFNNEADTPDNFQSRRPNTSFCFLDIRSPGLGDTAMYLCATSRGGGSNTEAFFGQGTRLTVV.

This clone was seen a single time. A read error may account for a junction end that differs from germline. The chain's CDR3 is CASSSHTSGRTEQYF. As DNA, the CDR3 is TGTGCTAGCAGCTCCCATACTAGCGGGAGAACCGAGCAGTACTTC. V gene TRBV7-6 combines with J gene TRBJ2-7, with 11 bases lining up with TRBD2. The CDR3 spans 15 residues. The germline V gene has CDR1 SGHVS and CDR2 FNYEAQ.

Written as DNA, the CDR3 is TGCGCCAGCAGCTTGTCAGCGCCGGGACAGGGGGGAGGCTACACCTTC. Residues: CASSLSAPGQGGGYTF. The chain links TRBV5-1 to TRBJ1-2, with 11 bases aligning to TRBD1. The CDR3 is 16 residues long. The J segment lost 8 bases and the V segment lost 1 base, leaving 10 bases of the junction unmatched. Per germline, CDR1 SGHRS and CDR2 YFSETQ.